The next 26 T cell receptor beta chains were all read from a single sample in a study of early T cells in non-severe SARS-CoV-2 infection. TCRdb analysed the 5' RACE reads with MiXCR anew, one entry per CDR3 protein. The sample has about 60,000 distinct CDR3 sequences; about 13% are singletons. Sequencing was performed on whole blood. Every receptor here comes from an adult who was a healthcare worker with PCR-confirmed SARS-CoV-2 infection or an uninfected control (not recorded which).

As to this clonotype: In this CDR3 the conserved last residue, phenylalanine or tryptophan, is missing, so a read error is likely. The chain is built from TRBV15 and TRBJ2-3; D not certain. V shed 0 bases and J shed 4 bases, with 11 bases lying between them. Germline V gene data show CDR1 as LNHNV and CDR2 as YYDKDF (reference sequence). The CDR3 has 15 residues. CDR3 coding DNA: TGTGCCACCAGCAGAGATACCAGCAGCGCAGATACGCAGTATATT. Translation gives CATSRDTSSADTQYI.

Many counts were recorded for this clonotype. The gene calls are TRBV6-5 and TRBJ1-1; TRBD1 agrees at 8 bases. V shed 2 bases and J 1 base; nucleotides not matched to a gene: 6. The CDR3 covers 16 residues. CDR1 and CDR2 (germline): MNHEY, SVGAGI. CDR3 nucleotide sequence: TGTGCCAGCAGTTACAGGGGACAGGAGGAGAACACTGAAGCTTTCTTT. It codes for CASSYRGQEENTEAFF.

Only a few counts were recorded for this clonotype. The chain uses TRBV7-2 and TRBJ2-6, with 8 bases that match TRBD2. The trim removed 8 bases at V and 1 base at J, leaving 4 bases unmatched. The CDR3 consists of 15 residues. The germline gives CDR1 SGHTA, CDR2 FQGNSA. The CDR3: CASSPGGSGANVLTF. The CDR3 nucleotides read TGTGCCAGCTCCCCGGGGGGGTCTGGGGCCAACGTCCTGACTTTC.

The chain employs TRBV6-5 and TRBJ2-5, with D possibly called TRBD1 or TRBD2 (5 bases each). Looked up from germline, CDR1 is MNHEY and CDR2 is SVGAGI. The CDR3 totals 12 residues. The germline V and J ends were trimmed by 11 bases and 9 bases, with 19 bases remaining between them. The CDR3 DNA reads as TGTGCCGCAACCGGGGCAGTAGGTTCCCAGTACTTC. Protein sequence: CAATGAVGSQYF.

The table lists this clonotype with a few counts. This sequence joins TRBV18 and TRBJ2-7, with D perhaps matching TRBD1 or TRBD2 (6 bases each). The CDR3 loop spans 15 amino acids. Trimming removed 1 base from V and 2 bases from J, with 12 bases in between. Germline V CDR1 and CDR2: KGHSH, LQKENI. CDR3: CASSPLARDTYEQYF. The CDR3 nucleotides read TGTGCCAGCTCACCACTCGCGCGGGACACCTACGAGCAGTACTTC. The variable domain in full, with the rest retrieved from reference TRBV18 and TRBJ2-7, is NAGVMQNPRHLVRRRGQEARLRCSPMKGHSHVYWYRQLPEEGLKFMVYLQKENIIDESGMPKERFSAEFPKEGPSILRIQQVVRGDSAAYFCASSPLARDTYEQYFGPGTRLTVT.

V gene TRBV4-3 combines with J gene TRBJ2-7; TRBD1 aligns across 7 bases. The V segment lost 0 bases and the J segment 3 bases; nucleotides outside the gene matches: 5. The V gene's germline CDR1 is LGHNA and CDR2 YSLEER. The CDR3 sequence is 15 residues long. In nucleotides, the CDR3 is TGCGCCAGCAGCCAAGATCACAGGGGAAACTACGAGCAGTACTTC. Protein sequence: CASSQDHRGNYEQYF.

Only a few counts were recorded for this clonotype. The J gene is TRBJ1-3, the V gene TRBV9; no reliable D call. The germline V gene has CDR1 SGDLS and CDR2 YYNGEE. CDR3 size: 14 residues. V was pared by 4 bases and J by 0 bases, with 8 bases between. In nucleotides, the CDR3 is TGTGCCAGCAGCTCGGGTAACTCTGGAAACACCATATATTTT. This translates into CASSSGNSGNTIYF. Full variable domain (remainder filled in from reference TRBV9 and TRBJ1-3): DSGVTQTPKHLITATGQRVTLRCSPRSGDLSVYWYQQSLDQGLQFLIQYYNGEERAKGNILERFSAQQFPDLHSELNLSSLELGDSALYFCASSSGNSGNTIYFGEGSWLTVV.

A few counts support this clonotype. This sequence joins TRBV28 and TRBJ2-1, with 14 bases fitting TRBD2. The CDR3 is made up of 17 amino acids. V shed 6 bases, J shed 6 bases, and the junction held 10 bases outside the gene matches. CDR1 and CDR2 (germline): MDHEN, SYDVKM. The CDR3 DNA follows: TGTGCCAGCAGACCTCCGGGACTAGCGGGGGCCAGCAATGAGCAGTTCTTC. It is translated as CASRPPGLAGASNEQFF.

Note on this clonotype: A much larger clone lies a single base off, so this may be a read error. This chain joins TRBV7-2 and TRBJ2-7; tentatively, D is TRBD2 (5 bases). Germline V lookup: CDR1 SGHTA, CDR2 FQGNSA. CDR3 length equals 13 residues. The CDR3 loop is CASEGVEPYGQYF. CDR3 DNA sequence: TGTGCCAGCGAGGGCGTCGAACCCTACGGGCAGTACTTC.

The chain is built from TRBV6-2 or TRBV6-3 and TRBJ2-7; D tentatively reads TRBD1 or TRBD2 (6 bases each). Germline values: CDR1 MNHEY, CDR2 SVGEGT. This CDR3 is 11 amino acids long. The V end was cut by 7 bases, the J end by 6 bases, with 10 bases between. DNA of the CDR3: TGTGCCAGCAAGGGGGAGGTCGAGCAGTACTTC. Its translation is CASKGEVEQYF.

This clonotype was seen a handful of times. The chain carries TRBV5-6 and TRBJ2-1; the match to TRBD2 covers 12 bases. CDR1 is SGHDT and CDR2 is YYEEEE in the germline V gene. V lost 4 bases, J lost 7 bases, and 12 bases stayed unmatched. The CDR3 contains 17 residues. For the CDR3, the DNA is TGTGCCAGCAGCCGAAATAAACTAGCGGGAGGCAATAATGAGCAGTTCTTC. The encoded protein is CASSRNKLAGGNNEQFF.

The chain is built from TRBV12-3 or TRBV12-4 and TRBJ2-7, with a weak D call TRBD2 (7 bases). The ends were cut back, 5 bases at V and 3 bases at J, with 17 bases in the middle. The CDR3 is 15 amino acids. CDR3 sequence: CASSPRGGTDYEQYF. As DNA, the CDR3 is TGTGCCAGCAGTCCTAGGGGGGGGACGGACTACGAGCAGTACTTC.

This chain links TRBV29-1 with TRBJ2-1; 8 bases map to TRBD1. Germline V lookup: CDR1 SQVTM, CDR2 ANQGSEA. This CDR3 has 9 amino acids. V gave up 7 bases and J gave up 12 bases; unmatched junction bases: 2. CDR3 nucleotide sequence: TGCAGCGACGGGACAGGGCAGTTCTTC. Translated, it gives CSDGTGQFF.

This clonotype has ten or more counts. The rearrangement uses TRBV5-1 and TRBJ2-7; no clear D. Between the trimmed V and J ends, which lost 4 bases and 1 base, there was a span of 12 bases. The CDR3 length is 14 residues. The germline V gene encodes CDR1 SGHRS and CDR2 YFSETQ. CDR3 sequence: CASSRSYSSYEQYF. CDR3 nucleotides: TGCGCCAGCAGCCGATCGTATTCTTCCTACGAGCAGTACTTC.

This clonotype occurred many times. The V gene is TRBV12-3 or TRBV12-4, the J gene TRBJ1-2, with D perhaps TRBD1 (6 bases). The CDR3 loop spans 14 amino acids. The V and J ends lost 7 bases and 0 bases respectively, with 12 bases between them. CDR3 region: CASTWGAANYGYTF. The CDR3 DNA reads TGTGCCAGCACCTGGGGGGCAGCTAACTATGGCTACACCTTC.

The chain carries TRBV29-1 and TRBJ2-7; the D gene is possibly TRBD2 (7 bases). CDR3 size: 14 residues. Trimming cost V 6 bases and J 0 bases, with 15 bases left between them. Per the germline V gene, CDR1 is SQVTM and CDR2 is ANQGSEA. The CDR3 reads CSVKGGVFSYEQYF. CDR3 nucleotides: TGCAGCGTCAAGGGGGGGGTCTTCTCCTACGAGCAGTACTTC.

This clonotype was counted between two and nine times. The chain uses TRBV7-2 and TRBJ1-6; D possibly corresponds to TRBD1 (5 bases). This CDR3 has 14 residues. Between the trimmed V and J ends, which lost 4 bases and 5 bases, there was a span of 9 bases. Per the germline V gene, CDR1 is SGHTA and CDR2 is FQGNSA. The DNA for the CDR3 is TGTGCCAGCAGCTCAGGGAGCAATAATTCACCCCTCCACTTT. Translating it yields CASSSGSNNSPLHF. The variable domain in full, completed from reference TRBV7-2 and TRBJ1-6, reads GAGVSQSPSNKVTEKGKDVELRCDPISGHTALYWYRQSLGQGLEFLIYFQGNSAPDKSGLPSDRFSAERTGGSVSTLTIQRTQQEDSAVYLCASSSGSNNSPLHFGNGTRLTVT.

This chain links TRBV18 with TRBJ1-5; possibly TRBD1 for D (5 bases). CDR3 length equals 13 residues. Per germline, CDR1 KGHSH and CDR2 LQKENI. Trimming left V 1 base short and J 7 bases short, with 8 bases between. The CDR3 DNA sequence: TGTGCCAGCTCACCACAAGGGGAGCAGCCCCAGCATTTT. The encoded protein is CASSPQGEQPQHF.

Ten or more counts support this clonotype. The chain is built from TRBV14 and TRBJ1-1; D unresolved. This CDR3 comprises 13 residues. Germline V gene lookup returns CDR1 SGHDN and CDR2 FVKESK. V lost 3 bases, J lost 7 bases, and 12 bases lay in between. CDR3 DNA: TGTGCCAGCAGCCATACCCCCCCCCTTGAAGCTTTCTTT. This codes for CASSHTPPLEAFF.

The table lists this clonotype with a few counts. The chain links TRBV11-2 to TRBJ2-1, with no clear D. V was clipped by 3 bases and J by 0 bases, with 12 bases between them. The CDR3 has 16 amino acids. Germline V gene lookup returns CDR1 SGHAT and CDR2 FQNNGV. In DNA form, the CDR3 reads TGTGCCAGCAGCTTGTTACCCTCCAACTCCTACAATGAGCAGTTCTTC. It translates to CASSLLPSNSYNEQFF.

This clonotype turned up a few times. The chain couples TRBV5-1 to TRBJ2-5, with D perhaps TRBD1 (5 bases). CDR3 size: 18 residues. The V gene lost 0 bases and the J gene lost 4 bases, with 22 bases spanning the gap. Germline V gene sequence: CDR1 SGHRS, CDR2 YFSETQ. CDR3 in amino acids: CASSLDPPTDSLGETQYF. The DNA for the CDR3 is TGCGCCAGCAGCTTGGACCCCCCGACAGATTCCCTAGGAGAGACCCAGTACTTC.

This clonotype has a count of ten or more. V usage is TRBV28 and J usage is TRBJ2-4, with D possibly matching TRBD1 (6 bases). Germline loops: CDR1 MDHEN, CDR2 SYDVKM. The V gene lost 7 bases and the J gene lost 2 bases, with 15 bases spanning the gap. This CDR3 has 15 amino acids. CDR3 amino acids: CASTTDRRSKNIQYF. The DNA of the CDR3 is TGTGCCAGCACCACGGACAGAAGGTCCAAAAACATTCAGTACTTC.

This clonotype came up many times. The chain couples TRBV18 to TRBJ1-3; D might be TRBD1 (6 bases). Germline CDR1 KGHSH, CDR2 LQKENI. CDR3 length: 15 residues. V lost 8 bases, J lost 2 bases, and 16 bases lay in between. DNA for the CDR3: TGTGCCAGCACGGACAGCCCGGGAGCTGGAAACACCATATATTTT. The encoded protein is CASTDSPGAGNTIYF.

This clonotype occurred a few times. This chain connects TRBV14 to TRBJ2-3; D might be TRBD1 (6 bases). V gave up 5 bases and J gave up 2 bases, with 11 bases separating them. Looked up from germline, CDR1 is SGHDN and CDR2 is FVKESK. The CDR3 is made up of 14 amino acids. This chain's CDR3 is CASSSWDTTDTQYF. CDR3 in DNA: TGTGCCAGCAGCTCCTGGGACACCACAGATACGCAGTATTTT.

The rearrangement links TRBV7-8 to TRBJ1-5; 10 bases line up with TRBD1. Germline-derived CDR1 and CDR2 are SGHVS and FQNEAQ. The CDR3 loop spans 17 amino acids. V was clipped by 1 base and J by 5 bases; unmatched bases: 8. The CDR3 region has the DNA TGTGCCAGCAGCTTAGGTTCTCCTGGGACAGGGGATCAGCCCCAGCATTTT. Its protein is CASSLGSPGTGDQPQHF.

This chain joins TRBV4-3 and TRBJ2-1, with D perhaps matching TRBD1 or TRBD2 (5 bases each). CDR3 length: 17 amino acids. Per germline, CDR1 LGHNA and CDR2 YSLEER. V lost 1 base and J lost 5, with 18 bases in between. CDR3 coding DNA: TGCGCCAGCAGCCAAGCGAGTATGGGGGAGACGCACAATGAGCAGTTCTTC. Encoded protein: CASSQASMGETHNEQFF.